Given below is one T cell receptor (beta chain) in context. The data originate from a study of blood T cell repertoires in COVID-19. Profiling relied on immunoSEQ multiplex PCR, and the TCRdb table lists in-frame clones only, not all of them. The sample consists of about 260,000 clones, over 75% of them appearing once. This CDR3 comprises 14 residues. Germline CDR1 MNHNS, CDR2 SASEGT. The germline V and J ends were trimmed by 2 bases and 3 bases, with 8 bases remaining between them. Sequenced: peripheral blood. This TCR was sampled from a woman aged 65 to 85 with COVID-19, enrolled during active disease. The genes are TRBV6-1 and TRBJ1-5, with D possibly being TRBD1 (5 bases). DNA of the CDR3: TGTGCCAGCAGTGAACGACAGTTCAATCAGCCCCAGCATTTT. Protein: CASSERQFNQPQHF.